Below, 26 T cell receptor beta chains from the same sample are listed, as sequenced in a study of response to subunit inactivated influenza vaccine (dated by TCRdb to the late 2010s). Library creation used RT-PCR. Sequencer: Illumina HiSeq 2500. TCRdb took the public reads, trimmed them with fastp at Q25, ran MiXCR for clone calling and kept in-frame beta chains. Rows are unified per CDR3 protein, each entry keeping the most common DNA and genes. The sample yields a few hundred thousand distinct CDR3 sequences; 20% to 25% were counted once. The top ten clonotypes cover roughly 10% of the sample. Here the sequenced sample was PBMCs from blood, taken approximately 20 months after vaccination. The receptors originated from a man aged 50 to 69 who received an inactivated influenza vaccine. Donor details come from another sample of the same person, matched by shared clones.

The sample holds many counts of this clonotype. The rearrangement joins TRBV12-3 or TRBV12-4 to TRBJ1-2, with 9 bases identical to TRBD1. There are 14 residues in the CDR3. The V gene end was trimmed by 4 bases and the J gene end by 5 bases; junction bases not matched to a gene: 5. The CDR3 loop is CASSSTGGSYGYTF. In DNA, the CDR3 is TGTGCCAGCAGTTCGACAGGGGGTTCGTATGGCTACACCTTC.

The genes are TRBV13 and TRBJ2-1; TRBD2 aligns across 8 bases. CDR1 and CDR2 from the germline V gene are PRHDT and FYEKMQ (reference sequence). CDR3 length equals 16 residues. Trimming removed 5 bases from V and 5 bases from J; junction bases left unmatched: 11. The CDR3 nucleotides read TGTGCCAGCAGCCGCCCGGGGGGGGGGAAAGACAATGAGCAGTTCTTC. Its protein is CASSRPGGGKDNEQFF.

J is TRBJ1-6 and V is TRBV4-3; TRBD1 agrees at 11 bases. Trimming took 0 bases from V and 9 from J; bases not matched to a gene: 4. The CDR3 loop spans 16 amino acids. Germline values: CDR1 LGHNA, CDR2 YSLEER. The CDR3 here is CASSQDRDRGFSPLHF. The CDR3 coding sequence is TGCGCCAGCAGCCAAGACCGGGACAGGGGGTTTTCACCCCTCCACTTT.

The V call is TRBV20-1, the J call TRBJ2-7; unclear D gene. V was pared by 6 bases and J by 0 bases, with 18 bases between. This CDR3 is 15 amino acids long. Germline loops: CDR1 DFQATT, CDR2 SNEGSKA (reference sequence). The CDR3 DNA follows: TGCAGTGCAAGAAGGTGGCGTCAGGCCTCCTACGAGCAGTACTTC. This encodes CSARRWRQASYEQYF.

Worth noting for this clonotype: One end of the junction varies from germline; a read error may be responsible. The V gene is TRBV4-3, the J gene TRBJ2-2; tentative D call: TRBD1 (8 bases). The CDR3 covers 16 residues. Germline-derived CDR1 and CDR2 are LGHNA and YSLEER. CDR3 loop: CASSQDGWTGSGELLF. CDR3 DNA sequence: TGCGCCAGCAGCCAAGATGGTTGGACAGGGAGCGGGGAGCTGTTATTT.

This chain links TRBV6-1 with TRBJ2-7; possible D gene TRBD2, 6 bases. Deletions cut 7 bases from V and 5 bases from J, with 15 bases between. The CDR3 contains 13 residues. Germline CDR1 reads MNHNS; CDR2 reads SASEGT. The CDR3 DNA reads TGTGCCAGCAAGCGGCTAGCGTACGACGAGCAGTACTTC. It yields the protein CASKRLAYDEQYF.

The V call is TRBV5-1, the J call TRBJ1-6; D perhaps matches TRBD1 (5 bases). Trimming removed 0 bases at V and 8 bases at J, with 12 bases between. CDR3 length: 15 residues. Germline CDR1 is SGHRS and CDR2 is YFSETQ. The DNA of the CDR3 is TGCGCCAGCAGCTTGGTGGGGGGAGTGGATTCACCCCTCCACTTT. It translates to CASSLVGGVDSPLHF. The full variable domain, its missing parts supplied by reference TRBV5-1 and TRBJ1-6, is KAGVTQTPRYLIKTRGQQVTLSCSPISGHRSVSWYQQTPGQGLQFLFEYFSETQRNKGNFPGRFSGRQFSNSRSEMNVSTLELGDSALYLCASSLVGGVDSPLHFGNGTRLTVT.

Only a few counts were recorded for this clonotype. The V call is TRBV4-1, the J call TRBJ1-3; D call uncertain. This CDR3 has 13 amino acids. Germline V gene sequence: CDR1 MGHRA, CDR2 YSYEKL. V lost 4 bases and J lost 4, with 8 bases in between. In DNA, the CDR3 is TGCGCCAGCAGCCGTGGGGTGGGAAACACCATATATTTT. Residues: CASSRGVGNTIYF.

This clonotype was seen more than once but under ten times. V gene TRBV27 combines with J gene TRBJ1-6; TRBD1 agrees at 7 bases. The CDR3 consists of 11 residues. Germline-derived CDR1 and CDR2 are MNHEY and SMNVEV (reference sequence). Trimming removed 5 bases from V and 14 bases from J; junction bases left unmatched: 3. The CDR3 region has the DNA TGTGCCAGCAGTACGACAGGGACCCTCCACTTT. Residues: CASSTTGTLHF.

This chain connects TRBV20-1 to TRBJ2-7; 7 nucleotides match TRBD2. The CDR3 consists of 14 residues. CDR1 DFQATT and CDR2 SNEGSKA come from the germline V gene (reference sequence). J gave up 3 bases and V 6 bases, and 11 bases lay outside the gene matches. CDR3 residues: CSAKRGMAHYEQYF. The CDR3 coding sequence is TGCAGTGCGAAGCGGGGAATGGCCCACTACGAGCAGTACTTC.

This clonotype appeared a few times. The V and J genes are TRBV29-1 and TRBJ2-7, with D tentatively TRBD1 or TRBD2 (6 bases each). CDR1 SQVTM and CDR2 ANQGSEA come from the germline V gene. V lost 7 bases to trimming and J lost 0 bases, with 13 bases between them. The CDR3 runs to 13 residues. CDR3 in DNA: TGCAGCGCCGAGGGGGGCAGCTCCTACGAGCAGTACTTC. Amino acids: CSAEGGSSYEQYF.

This clonotype was picked up a small number of times. The chain combines TRBV14 with TRBJ1-1; D ambiguous. This CDR3 contains 13 residues. Germline assignment: CDR1 SGHDN and CDR2 FVKESK. V was shortened by 4 bases and J by 1 base, with 7 bases between the two germline ends. CDR3 amino acids: CASSRRANTEAFF. The CDR3 DNA reads TGTGCCAGCAGCCGACGGGCGAACACTGAAGCTTTCTTT.

Only a few counts were recorded for this clonotype. In DNA, the CDR3 is TGCAGTGCTAGAGTCTCAGACGTAGCGGGAGGCACCTACAATGAGCAGTTCTTC. It encodes CSARVSDVAGGTYNEQFF. The rearrangement uses TRBV20-1 and TRBJ2-1; 10 bases agree with TRBD2. CDR1 is DFQATT, CDR2 SNEGSKA, per germline (reference sequence). This CDR3 has 18 residues. V dropped 1 base and J dropped 2; count of bases not matched to a gene: 11.

The chain links TRBV6-2 or TRBV6-3 to TRBJ2-7; D is perhaps TRBD2 (7 bases). There are 14 residues in the CDR3. The V end was cut by 6 bases, the J end by 5 bases, with 17 bases between. Germline CDR1 and CDR2: MNHEY and SVGEGT. The CDR3 bases are TGTGCCAGCAGGATGGCGGGGGCTTCGAACGAGCAGTACTTC. The encoded protein is CASRMAGASNEQYF.

V gene TRBV7-2 combines with J gene TRBJ2-7, with D possibly TRBD2 on 6 matching bases. Germline CDR1 is SGHTA and CDR2 is FQGNSA. The CDR3 sequence is 15 residues long. V dropped 6 bases and J dropped 4 bases, with 19 bases sitting between them. The CDR3 DNA reads as TGTGCCAGCAGGTCAAACGGTGGGGCGGGGTACGAGCAGTACTTC. Protein: CASRSNGGAGYEQYF. Supplemented by reference TRBV7-2 and TRBJ2-7, the full variable domain reads GAGVSQSPSNKVTEKGKDVELRCDPISGHTALYWYRQSLGQGLEFLIYFQGNSAPDKSGLPSDRFSAERTGGSVSTLTIQRTQQEDSAVYLCASRSNGGAGYEQYFGPGTRLTVT.

The chain couples TRBV5-6 to TRBJ2-7; D is ambiguous. Germline CDR1 is SGHDT and CDR2 is YYEEEE. V was pared by 4 bases and J by 2 bases, with 10 bases between. This CDR3 comprises 13 residues. The CDR3 protein is CASSLGSPYEQYF. The CDR3 nucleotides read TGTGCCAGCAGCCTTGGGTCCCCCTACGAGCAGTACTTC.

This clonotype was counted between two and nine times. The chain's CDR3 is CASSFGTSGITGELFF. CDR3 nucleotides: TGTGCCAGCAGTTTCGGGACTAGCGGGATCACCGGGGAGCTGTTTTTT. The chain uses TRBV27 and TRBJ2-2; TRBD2 matches 13 bases. V lost 3 bases, J lost 4 bases, and 2 bases stayed unmatched. The germline CDR1 and CDR2 sequences are MNHEY and SMNVEV (reference sequence). The CDR3 spans 16 residues.

This sequence joins TRBV20-1 and TRBJ1-2; D is ambiguous. Deletions cut 0 bases from V and 2 bases from J, with 10 bases between. Germline lookup yields CDR1 DFQATT and CDR2 SNEGSKA (reference sequence). The CDR3 has 14 amino acids. The CDR3 coding sequence is TGCAGTGCTAGAGATCCTGCGGGAAACTATGGCTACACCTTC. Its protein is CSARDPAGNYGYTF.

This clonotype has more than one count but fewer than ten. The chain combines TRBV14 with TRBJ2-1; D unresolved. Germline V gene lookup returns CDR1 SGHDN and CDR2 FVKESK. CDR3 length equals 13 residues. Trimming removed 0 bases at V and 7 bases at J, with 7 bases between. CDR3 bases: TGTGCCAGCAGCCAAGATAATCCGAATGAGCAGTTCTTC. It translates to CASSQDNPNEQFF.

This clonotype has more than one count but fewer than ten. This chain connects TRBV10-2 to TRBJ1-4; 7 bases line up with TRBD1. With 5 bases clipped from V and 8 bases from J, the junction kept 8 bases outside the gene matches. The CDR3 runs to 14 residues. Germline values: CDR1 WSHSY, CDR2 SAAADI. CDR3 nucleotide sequence: TGCGCCAGCAGTAAGGAACAGGGGAGAGAAAAACTGTTTTTT. Its protein is CASSKEQGREKLFF.

J is TRBJ2-1 and V is TRBV5-1; 10 bases fit TRBD2. Germline V gene sequence: CDR1 SGHRS, CDR2 YFSETQ. The CDR3 length is 16 residues. J was trimmed by 6 bases and V by 0 bases; bases with no gene match: 6. The DNA for the CDR3 is TGCGCCAGCAGCTTGGTTCCAGCGGGAGGGCCCAATGAGCAGTTCTTC. This translates into CASSLVPAGGPNEQFF.

This clonotype was detected a few times. CDR3 bases: TGCAGTGCTGGGGACAGGGTGGGCTATGGCTACACCTTC. Its translation is CSAGDRVGYGYTF. The chain links TRBV20-1 to TRBJ1-2; 9 bases are shared with TRBD1. Germline-derived CDR1 and CDR2 are DFQATT and SNEGSKA (reference sequence). CDR3 length: 13 residues. Trimming cost V 5 bases and J 4 bases; bases outside gene matches: 5.

This clonotype was counted many times. The V and J genes are TRBV7-9 and TRBJ1-1; a possible D gene is TRBD1 (6 bases). Germline values: CDR1 SEHNR, CDR2 FQNEAQ (reference sequence). This CDR3 spans 15 amino acids. V was cut by 2 bases and J by 6 bases, with 16 bases left in between. CDR3 DNA sequence: TGTGCCAGCAGCTTACGTCCAGGGGCTAACTCTGAAGCTTTCTTT. Translating gives CASSLRPGANSEAFF.

This sequence joins TRBV20-1 and TRBJ1-6, with 8 bases matching TRBD1. V was clipped by 3 bases and J by 5 bases; unmatched bases: 9. The CDR3 contains 16 residues. Per germline, CDR1 DFQATT and CDR2 SNEGSKA (reference sequence). CDR3 in amino acids: CSARPTTGVNNSPLHF. CDR3 bases: TGCAGTGCTAGGCCCACGACAGGGGTAAATAATTCACCCCTCCACTTT.

The genes are TRBV4-2 and TRBJ2-7; D not certain. Germline V gene data show CDR1 as LGHNA and CDR2 as YNFKEQ. With 1 base removed from V and 4 bases from J, the gap between germline ends came to 11 bases. This CDR3 spans 14 amino acids. The CDR3 here is CASSQGSNSYEQYF. DNA for the CDR3: TGTGCCAGCAGCCAAGGGTCAAATAGTTACGAGCAGTACTTC.

The chain recombines TRBV5-8 with TRBJ2-7, with 12 bases identical to TRBD1. CDR1 SGHTS and CDR2 YDEGEE come from the germline V gene. Trimming cost V 5 bases and J 4 bases; bases outside gene matches: 7. The CDR3 has 15 amino acids. Written as DNA, the CDR3 is TGTGCCAGCAGGTCCGGGACAGGGGGCATGTACGAGCAGTACTTC. This sequence encodes CASRSGTGGMYEQYF. Complete variable domain (other parts from reference TRBV5-8 and TRBJ2-7): EAGVTQSPTHLIKTRGQQATLRCSPISGHTSVYWYQQALGLGLQFLLWYDEGEERNRGNFPPRFSGRQFPNYSSELNVNALELEDSALYLCASRSGTGGMYEQYFGPGTRLTVT.